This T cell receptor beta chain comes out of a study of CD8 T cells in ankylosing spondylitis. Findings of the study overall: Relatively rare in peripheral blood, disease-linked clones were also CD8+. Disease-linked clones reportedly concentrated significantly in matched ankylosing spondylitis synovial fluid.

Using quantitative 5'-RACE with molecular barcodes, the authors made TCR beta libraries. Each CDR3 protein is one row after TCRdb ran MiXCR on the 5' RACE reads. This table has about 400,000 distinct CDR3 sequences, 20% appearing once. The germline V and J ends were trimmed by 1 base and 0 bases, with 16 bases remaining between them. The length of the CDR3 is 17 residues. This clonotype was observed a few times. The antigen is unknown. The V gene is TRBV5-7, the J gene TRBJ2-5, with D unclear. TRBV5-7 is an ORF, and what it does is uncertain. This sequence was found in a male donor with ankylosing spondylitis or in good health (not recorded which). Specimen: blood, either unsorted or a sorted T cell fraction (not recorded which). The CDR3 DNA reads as TGTGCCAGCAGCTTGACAAGCCAGGACCAGTACCAAGAGACCCAGTACTTC. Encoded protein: CASSLTSQDQYQETQYF.